The present TCR beta chain was sequenced within a study of blood T cell repertoires in COVID-19. Study details: There were acute and convalescent COVID-19 samples, and they came from the United States, Italy and Spain.

Trimming removed 7 bases from V and 6 bases from J, with 13 bases in between. The length of the CDR3 is 14 residues. The germline CDR1 and CDR2 sequences are MDHEN and SYDVKM. As originally analysed: Scientists estimated how many nucleated cells there were by amplifying reference gene primers. Sequenced by immunoSEQ multiplex PCR; TCRdb stores in-frame clones only, minus some. The DNA was the basis for D and trimming; V, J and clone size are from that table. The repertoire has about 140,000 clones, about 75% of them found once; the top ten carry just under 3%. All enrollees were roughly 18 to 100 years old and from 20 to 30 US areas.

This TCR came from a woman aged 45-65 years who had recovered from COVID-19. Input material: PBMCs or T cells enriched from blood (not recorded which). This chain joins TRBV28 and TRBJ1-6, with D unresolved. The CDR3 is CASIERFSNSPLHF. CDR3 in DNA: TGTGCCAGCATTGAGAGGTTCAGTAATTCACCCCTCCACTTT.